This entry concerns a single T cell receptor (beta chain). Antigen: not known. This sample was taken from a study of cytomegalovirus exposure and HLA in healthy donors. Study results and caveats: Reports indicated that the classifier achieved high specificity and sensitivity in diagnosing cytomegalovirus status. Cytomegalovirus association was listed for under 200 TCR beta chains. The tendency of first-cohort TCR clusters to co-occur in the 90 to 150 validation repertoires was the finding of a later analysis.

J gave up 4 bases and V 4 bases, and 2 bases lay outside the gene matches. This CDR3 is built from 14 residues. Germline CDR1 reads MGHRA; CDR2 reads YSYEKL. Measured with immunoSEQ multiplex PCR; TCRdb has only the in-frame clones, and not every one. Of around 70,000 clones listed, 85% to 95% are singletons. These donors were members of the roughly 130-subject validation cohort, a group separate from the roughly 700-subject first cohort. This chain uses TRBV4-1 with TRBJ1-3; 9 nucleotides match TRBD1. This receptor was taken from a man between 18 and 29 years old in good health and CMV-seropositive. What was sequenced was PBMCs. The chain's CDR3 is CASSPDRGGNTIYF. Written as DNA, the CDR3 is TGCGCCAGCAGCCCGGACAGGGGCGGAAACACCATATATTTT.